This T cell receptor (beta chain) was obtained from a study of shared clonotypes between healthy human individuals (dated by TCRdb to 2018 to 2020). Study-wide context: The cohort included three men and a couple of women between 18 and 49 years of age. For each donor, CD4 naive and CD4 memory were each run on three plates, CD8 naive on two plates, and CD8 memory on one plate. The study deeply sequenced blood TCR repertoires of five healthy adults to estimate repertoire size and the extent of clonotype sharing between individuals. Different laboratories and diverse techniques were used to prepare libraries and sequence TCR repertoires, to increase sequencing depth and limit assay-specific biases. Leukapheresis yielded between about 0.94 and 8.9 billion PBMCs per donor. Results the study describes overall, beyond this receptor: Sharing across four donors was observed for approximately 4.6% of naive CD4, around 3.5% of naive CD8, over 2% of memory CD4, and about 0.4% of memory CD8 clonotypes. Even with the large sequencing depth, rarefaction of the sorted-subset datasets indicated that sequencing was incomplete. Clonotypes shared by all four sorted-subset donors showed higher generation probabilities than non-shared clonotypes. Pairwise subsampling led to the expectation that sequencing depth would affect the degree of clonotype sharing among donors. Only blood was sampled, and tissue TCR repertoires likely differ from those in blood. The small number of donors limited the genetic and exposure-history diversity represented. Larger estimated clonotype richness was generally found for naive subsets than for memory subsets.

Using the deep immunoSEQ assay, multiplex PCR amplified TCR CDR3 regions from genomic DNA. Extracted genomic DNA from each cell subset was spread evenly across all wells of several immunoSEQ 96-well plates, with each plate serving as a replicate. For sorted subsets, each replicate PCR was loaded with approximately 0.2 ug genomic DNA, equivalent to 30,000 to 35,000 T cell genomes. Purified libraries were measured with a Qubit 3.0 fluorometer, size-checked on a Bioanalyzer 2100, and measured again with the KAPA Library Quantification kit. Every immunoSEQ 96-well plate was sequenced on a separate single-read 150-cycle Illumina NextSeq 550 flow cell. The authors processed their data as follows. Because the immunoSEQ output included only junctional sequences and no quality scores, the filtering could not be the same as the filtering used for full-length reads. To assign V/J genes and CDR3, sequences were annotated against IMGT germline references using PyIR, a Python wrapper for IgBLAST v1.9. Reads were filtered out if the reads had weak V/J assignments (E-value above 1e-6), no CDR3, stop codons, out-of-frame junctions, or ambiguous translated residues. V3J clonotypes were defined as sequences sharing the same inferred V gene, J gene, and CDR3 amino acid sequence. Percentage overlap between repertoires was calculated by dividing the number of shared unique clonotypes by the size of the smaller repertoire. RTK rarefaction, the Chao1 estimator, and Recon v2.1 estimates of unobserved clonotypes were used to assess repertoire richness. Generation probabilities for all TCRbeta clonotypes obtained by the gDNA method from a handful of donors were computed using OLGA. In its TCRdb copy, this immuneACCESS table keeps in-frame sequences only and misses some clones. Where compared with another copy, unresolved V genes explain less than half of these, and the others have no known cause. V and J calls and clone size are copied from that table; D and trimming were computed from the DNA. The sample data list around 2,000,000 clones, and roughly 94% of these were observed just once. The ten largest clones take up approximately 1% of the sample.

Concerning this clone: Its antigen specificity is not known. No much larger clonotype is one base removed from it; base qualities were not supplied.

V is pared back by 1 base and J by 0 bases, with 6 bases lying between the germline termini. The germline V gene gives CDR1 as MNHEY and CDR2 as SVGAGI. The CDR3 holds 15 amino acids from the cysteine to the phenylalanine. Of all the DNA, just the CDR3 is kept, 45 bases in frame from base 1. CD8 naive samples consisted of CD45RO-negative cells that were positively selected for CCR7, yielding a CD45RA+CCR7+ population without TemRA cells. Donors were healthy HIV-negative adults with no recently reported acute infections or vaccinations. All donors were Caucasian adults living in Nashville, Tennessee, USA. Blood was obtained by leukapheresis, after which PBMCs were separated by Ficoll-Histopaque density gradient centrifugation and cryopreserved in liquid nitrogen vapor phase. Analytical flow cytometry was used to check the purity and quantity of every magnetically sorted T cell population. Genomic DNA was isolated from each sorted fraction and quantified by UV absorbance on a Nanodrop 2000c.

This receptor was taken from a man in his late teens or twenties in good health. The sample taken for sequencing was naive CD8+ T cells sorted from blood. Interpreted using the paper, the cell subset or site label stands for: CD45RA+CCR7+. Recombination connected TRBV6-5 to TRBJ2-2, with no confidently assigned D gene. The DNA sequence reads TGTGCCAGCAGTTACTTTGACACGAACACCGGGGAGCTGTTTTTT. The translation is CASSYFDTNTGELFF.